These T cell receptor beta chains were read from a single sample in a study of CD8 T cells in Susac syndrome. From the immunoSEQ multiplex PCR reads, TCRdb called clonotypes with MiXCR, one entry per CDR3 protein. Of approximately 100,000 distinct CDR3 sequences in the sample, roughly 95% were seen once. Material for sequencing was CD4+ T cells from PBMCs. These TCRs come from a human donor in good health. Both conserved end residues are part of each CDR3. A D gene is named only where the DNA matches it firmly. Only some rows state a clone size, as once, few, many or a class for expanded clones.

V: TRBV12-3/TRBV12-4
D: NA
length: 15
J: TRBJ2-5
size: NA
DNA: TGTGCCAGCAGTCCCCTGACGGTCAGGGCAGAGACCCAGTACTTC
CDR3: CASSPLTVRAETQYF

V: TRBV19
D: TRBD1
length: 13
J: TRBJ1-2
size: NA
DNA: TGTGCCAGTAGCCCGGGACAGGGCAGCGGCTACACCTTC
CDR3: CASSPGQGSGYTF

V: TRBV20-1
D: NA
length: 13
J: TRBJ1-2
size: NA
DNA: TGCAGTGCCAAGACAGGATTTAACTATGGCTACACCTTC
CDR3: CSAKTGFNYGYTF

V: TRBV3-1
D: NA
length: 13
J: TRBJ2-3
size: NA
DNA: TGTGCCAGCAGCCAAGTTGCGACAGATACGCAGTATTTT
CDR3: CASSQVATDTQYF

V: TRBV23-1
D: NA
length: 16
J: TRBJ1-5
size: NA
DNA: TGCGCCAGCAGTCAAATACTGGGAGTGCGCAATCAGCCCCAGCATTTT
CDR3: CASSQILGVRNQPQHF

V: TRBV12-3/TRBV12-4
D: NA
length: 19
J: TRBJ2-3
size: NA
DNA: TGTGCCAGCAGACGAAGGACCGGTAGGGGGGACCTTAGCACAGATACGCAGTATTTT
CDR3: CASRRRTGRGDLSTDTQYF

V: TRBV29-1
D: NA
length: 13
J: TRBJ1-2
size: NA
DNA: TGCAGCGTTGAGGTCTCTAATGGGTATGGCTACACCTTC
CDR3: CSVEVSNGYGYTF

V: TRBV25-1
D: NA
length: 11
J: TRBJ2-7
size: NA
DNA: TGTGCCAGCATGGGGTCCGGCGAGCAGTACTTC
CDR3: CASMGSGEQYF

V: TRBV4-3
D: TRBD2
length: 15
J: TRBJ2-1
size: NA
DNA: TGCGCCAGCAGCCAATCCTTAGCGGGAGGGACTGAGCAGTTCTTC
CDR3: CASSQSLAGGTEQFF

V: TRBV28
D: NA
length: 14
J: TRBJ2-7
size: NA
DNA: TGTGCCAGCATTCGCCAGGGTCTTGGCTACGAGCAGTACTTC
CDR3: CASIRQGLGYEQYF

V: TRBV2
D: NA
length: 13
J: TRBJ2-3
size: NA
DNA: TGTGCCAGCAGTGTGCTTCGCACAGATACGCAGTATTTT
CDR3: CASSVLRTDTQYF

V: TRBV23-1
D: NA
length: 14
J: TRBJ1-4
size: NA
DNA: TGCGCCAGCCAAGGCTGGACTGTCGATGAAAAACTGTTTTTT
CDR3: CASQGWTVDEKLFF

V: TRBV29-1
D: TRBD1
length: 14
J: TRBJ1-5
size: once
DNA: TGCAGCGTTGTAACAGGGGCAAGCAATCAGCCCCAGCATTTT
CDR3: CSVVTGASNQPQHF

V: TRBV28
D: NA
length: 14
J: TRBJ1-1
size: NA
DNA: TGTGCCAGCAGTAAAACGGGACGGAGCACTGAAGCTTTCTTT
CDR3: CASSKTGRSTEAFF

V: TRBV5-6
D: NA
length: 15
J: TRBJ2-7
size: once
DNA: TGTGCCAGCAGCTCCTTAGGGCCCTCGGTCCACGAGCAGTACTTC
CDR3: CASSSLGPSVHEQYF

V: TRBV2
D: NA
length: 15
J: TRBJ1-5
size: NA
DNA: TGTGCCAGCAACCCCTTCCGGGGGCTCAATCAGCCCCAGCATTTT
CDR3: CASNPFRGLNQPQHF

V: TRBV6-2/TRBV6-3
D: TRBD1
length: 16
J: TRBJ2-7
size: NA
DNA: TGTGCCAGCAGTTACTCGAATACAGGGGGCAGGTACGAGCAGTACTTC
CDR3: CASSYSNTGGRYEQYF

V: TRBV9
D: NA
length: 14
J: TRBJ1-1
size: NA
DNA: TGTGCCAGCAGCTCAGGGGAGGGCAGGCTTGAAGCTTTCTTT
CDR3: CASSSGEGRLEAFF

V: TRBV9
D: TRBD2
length: 16
J: TRBJ2-7
size: once
DNA: TGTGCCAGCAGCCCCAATAGCGGGAGGGCCTTCTACGAGCAGTACTTC
CDR3: CASSPNSGRAFYEQYF

V: TRBV3-1
D: NA
length: 15
J: TRBJ2-3
size: NA
DNA: TGTGCCAGCAGCGCGTTTTTAGTGGGGACAGATACGCAGTATTTT
CDR3: CASSAFLVGTDTQYF

V: TRBV3-1
D: NA
length: 12
J: TRBJ2-7
size: NA
DNA: TGTGCCAGCAGCCATACAGGGCGGAGGACGTACTTC
CDR3: CASSHTGRRTYF

V: TRBV5-4
D: NA
length: 15
J: TRBJ2-7
size: NA
DNA: TGTGCCAGCAGCCCCCCAGGAGGGGTTTCATACGAGCAGTACTTC
CDR3: CASSPPGGVSYEQYF

V: TRBV19
D: NA
length: 14
J: TRBJ2-4
size: once
DNA: TGTGCCAGTAGAGAGGGGCCGGCCAAAAACATTCAGTACTTC
CDR3: CASREGPAKNIQYF

V: TRBV29-1
D: NA
length: 13
J: TRBJ1-1
size: NA
DNA: TGCAGCGTGATGACACCCTCGAGGACTGAAGCTTTCTTT
CDR3: CSVMTPSRTEAFF

V: TRBV10-3
D: NA
length: 16
J: TRBJ2-7
size: NA
DNA: TGTGCCACCTCGCGTCCTTCGACCTCCAACTCCTACGAGCAGTACTTC
CDR3: CATSRPSTSNSYEQYF

V: TRBV29-1
D: TRBD1
length: 13
J: TRBJ2-1
size: NA
DNA: TGCAGCGTGGGGACAGACAACTACAATGAGCAGTTCTTC
CDR3: CSVGTDNYNEQFF

V: TRBV10-3
D: NA
length: 12
J: TRBJ2-3
size: NA
DNA: TGTGCCACGGGATCGGGGTCCGATACGCAGTATTTT
CDR3: CATGSGSDTQYF

V: TRBV12-3/TRBV12-4
D: NA
length: 12
J: TRBJ2-7
size: NA
DNA: TGTGCCAGCAGTTTCGAAGGGTTCGAGCAGTACTTC
CDR3: CASSFEGFEQYF

V: TRBV2
D: TRBD1
length: 14
J: TRBJ1-1
size: once
DNA: TGTGCCAGCAGTTTGACAGGGAAGCCCACTGAAGCTTTCTTT
CDR3: CASSLTGKPTEAFF

V: TRBV4-1
D: NA
length: 16
J: TRBJ2-7
size: NA
DNA: TGCGCCAGCAGCCAAGAAGGCCGGATGAAACCAAGGGAGCAGTACTTC
CDR3: CASSQEGRMKPREQYF

V: TRBV3-1
D: TRBD2
length: 14
J: TRBJ2-3
size: NA
DNA: TGTGCCAGCAGCCAAGATATAGCTAGCGGGGTGCAGTATTTT
CDR3: CASSQDIASGVQYF

V: TRBV3-1
D: TRBD1
length: 13
J: TRBJ2-7
size: few
DNA: TGTGCCAGCAGCCCGACAGGGCTCTACGAGCAGTACTTC
CDR3: CASSPTGLYEQYF

V: TRBV2
D: TRBD1
length: 11
J: TRBJ2-7
size: NA
DNA: TGTGCCAGCAGTCGACAGGGAGAGCAGTACTTC
CDR3: CASSRQGEQYF

V: TRBV20-1
D: NA
length: 11
J: TRBJ1-2
size: NA
DNA: TGCAGTGCTCGGAGTGACTATGGCTACACCTTC
CDR3: CSARSDYGYTF

V: TRBV29-1
D: TRBD1
length: 15
J: TRBJ2-3
size: NA
DNA: TGCAGCGTTGGGGCAGGGGGCTATGGCACAGATACGCAGTATTTT
CDR3: CSVGAGGYGTDTQYF

V: TRBV29-1
D: NA
length: 12
J: TRBJ1-2
size: NA
DNA: TGCAGCGTTGGGCTTCCTCCCTATGGCTACACCTTC
CDR3: CSVGLPPYGYTF

V: TRBV24-1
D: NA
length: 11
J: TRBJ2-3
size: NA
DNA: TGTGCCACCAGTGCCACAGATACGCAGTATTTT
CDR3: CATSATDTQYF

V: TRBV5-1
D: NA
length: 15
J: TRBJ2-5
size: NA
DNA: TGCGCCAGCAGCTTAGTCTCTACGGGGAGAGAGACCCAGTACTTC
CDR3: CASSLVSTGRETQYF

V: TRBV3-1
D: TRBD1
length: 14
J: TRBJ1-1
size: NA
DNA: TGTGCCAGCAGCCAAGGGACAGGGCGCACTGAAGCTTTCTTT
CDR3: CASSQGTGRTEAFF

V: TRBV7-6
D: NA
length: 15
J: TRBJ2-3
size: NA
DNA: TGTGCCAGCAGCTTTTTGGCCCTTGATACAGATACGCAGTATTTT
CDR3: CASSFLALDTDTQYF

V: TRBV19
D: TRBD1
length: 14
J: TRBJ1-1
size: NA
DNA: TGTGCCAGTAGTGAAGACAGGGGGAACACTGAAGCTTTCTTT
CDR3: CASSEDRGNTEAFF

V: TRBV18
D: NA
length: 15
J: TRBJ2-2
size: NA
DNA: TGTGCCAGCTCACCACCCGGGACCCTCACCGGGGAGCTGTTTTTT
CDR3: CASSPPGTLTGELFF